The rows below give T cell receptor beta chains drawn from one sample of a study of blood T cell repertoires in COVID-19. Some clones are missing from TCRdb's copy, which holds only in-frame ones; the method was immunoSEQ multiplex PCR. In the table there are around 250,000 clones, around 87% of which are singletons. Material: PBMCs or T cells enriched from blood (not recorded which). All receptors come from a woman aged 45-59 years who had recovered from COVID-19. Each CDR3 is given with its conserved first and last residue. The D gene is left open where the match is weak. Clone sizes are given selectively: once, few, many, or a class where the clone is expanded.

TRBV2,NA,NA,TRBJ2-7,CGIRGGSSEHRYEQYF,TGTGGAATAAGGGGGGGTTCCAGTGAACACCGATACGAGCAGTACTTC
TRBV11-2,NA,once,TRBJ1-6,CASRFARGPNSPLHF,TGTGCCAGCAGGTTCGCACGTGGGCCCAATTCACCCCTCCACTTT
TRBV28,NA,NA,TRBJ1-3,CASTKEGGIRTGNTIYF,TGTGCCAGCACCAAAGAGGGAGGGATACGAACTGGAAACACCATATATTTT
TRBV9,TRBD2,few,TRBJ2-2,CASSVGGLAGVFPGELFF,TGTGCCAGCAGCGTAGGGGGACTAGCGGGAGTTTTTCCCGGGGAGCTGTTTTTT
TRBV7-3,NA,NA,TRBJ2-5,CASSPYPQFGETQYF,TGTGCCAGCAGCCCATACCCACAGTTCGGAGAGACCCAGTACTTC
TRBV6-2/TRBV6-3,TRBD2,NA,TRBJ2-7,CASSYRFGTSGRAYEQYF,TGTGCCAGCAGTTACCGATTCGGGACTAGCGGGAGGGCCTACGAGCAGTACTTC
TRBV30,NA,NA,TRBJ1-5,CAWTPGQVINQPQHF,TGTGCCTGGACGCCAGGGCAGGTAATCAATCAGCCCCAGCATTTT
TRBV5-1,NA,NA,TRBJ1-4,CASSLEGGNEKLFF,TGCGCCAGCAGCTTGGAGGGCGGGAATGAAAAACTGTTTTTT
TRBV7-2,TRBD1,NA,TRBJ2-2,CASRSAGTGYAGELFF,TGTGCCAGCAGGTCGGCCGGGACAGGGTATGCCGGGGAGCTGTTTTTT
TRBV7-2,NA,NA,TRBJ1-1,CASSRRGLGGTEAFF,TGTGCCAGCAGTCGAAGGGGACTAGGGGGCACTGAAGCTTTCTTT
TRBV5-1,TRBD2,NA,TRBJ2-7,CASSQTSGIYEQYF,TGCGCCAGCAGTCAGACTAGCGGGATCTACGAGCAGTACTTC
TRBV28,NA,NA,TRBJ1-5,CASSAPDISAGPQHF,TGTGCCAGCAGTGCCCCGGACATCTCAGCTGGGCCCCAGCATTTT
TRBV4-1,TRBD2,once,TRBJ2-2,CASSHPLAGNTGELFF,TGCGCCAGCAGCCATCCACTAGCGGGAAACACCGGGGAGCTGTTTTTT
TRBV30,TRBD1,NA,TRBJ1-1,CAWSGGTGMNTEAFF,TGTGCCTGGAGCGGCGGGACAGGGATGAACACTGAAGCTTTCTTT
TRBV29-1,NA,NA,TRBJ1-2,CSVGQANYGYTF,TGCAGCGTTGGACAAGCTAACTATGGCTACACCTTC
TRBV7-6,NA,NA,TRBJ2-5,CASSFGSMRETQYF,TGTGCCAGCAGCTTCGGTAGTATGAGGGAGACCCAGTACTTC
TRBV7-2,TRBD2,NA,TRBJ2-1,CASSPGTSAYNEQFF,TGTGCCAGCAGCCCTGGGACTAGCGCTTACAATGAGCAGTTCTTC
TRBV12-5,TRBD2,NA,TRBJ2-1,CASGLVLAGGPRNEQFF,TGTGCTAGTGGTTTGGTCCTAGCGGGAGGGCCACGCAATGAGCAGTTCTTC
TRBV4-1,NA,NA,TRBJ2-5,CASSPYAGEETQYF,TGCGCCAGCAGCCCCTACGCCGGGGAAGAGACCCAGTACTTC
TRBV27,NA,NA,TRBJ1-1,CASAITGDTEAFF,TGTGCCAGCGCGATAACAGGTGACACTGAAGCTTTCTTT
TRBV5-1,NA,once,TRBJ1-5,CASSLAGPSNQPQHF,TGCGCCAGCAGCTTGGCAGGGCCCAGCAATCAGCCCCAGCATTTT
TRBV2,NA,NA,TRBJ1-5,CASNREHQPQHF,TGTGCCAGCAACAGGGAACATCAGCCCCAGCATTTT
TRBV4-1,NA,NA,TRBJ1-2,CASSLRPRGILNYGYTF,TGCGCCAGCAGCCTCAGACCTAGAGGGATCCTTAACTATGGCTACACCTTC
TRBV19,TRBD1,once,TRBJ1-4,CASSMDRDEEKLFF,TGTGCCAGTAGTATGGACAGGGACGAAGAAAAACTGTTTTTT
TRBV10-3,NA,NA,TRBJ1-1,CAISESAGAGTEAFF,TGTGCCATCAGTGAGTCTGCGGGGGCAGGCACTGAAGCTTTCTTT
TRBV14,TRBD1,NA,TRBJ1-6,CASSSGTGRSPLHF,TGTGCCAGCAGCTCCGGGACAGGGCGGTCACCCCTCCACTTT
TRBV15,TRBD1,once,TRBJ1-2,CATSRGQGNYGYTF,TGTGCCACCAGCAGAGGACAGGGGAACTATGGCTACACCTTC
TRBV11-3,TRBD1,NA,TRBJ2-2,CASSLRQGATGELFF,TGTGCCAGCAGCTTACGACAGGGGGCTACGGGGGAGCTGTTTTTT
TRBV25-1,NA,NA,TRBJ1-4,CASSESAGVPNEKLFF,TGTGCCAGCAGTGAATCAGCGGGGGTGCCTAATGAAAAACTGTTTTTT
TRBV5-8,TRBD2,NA,TRBJ2-1,CASDTPGLYNEQFF,TGTGCCAGCGATACCCCGGGACTATACAATGAGCAGTTCTTC
TRBV19,TRBD2,NA,TRBJ2-1,CASTLASGEDYNEQFF,TGTGCCAGTACACTGGCTAGCGGGGAGGATTACAATGAGCAGTTCTTC
TRBV6-6,NA,NA,TRBJ1-1,CASRNQGTEAFF,TGTGCCAGCAGGAACCAGGGTACTGAAGCTTTCTTT
TRBV28,TRBD1,NA,TRBJ1-2,CASSSINRGQGGGYTF,TGTGCCAGCAGTTCGATAAATAGGGGACAGGGTGGAGGCTACACCTTC
TRBV5-1,TRBD1,NA,TRBJ2-5,CASSVDRGRETQYF,TGCGCCAGCAGCGTAGACAGGGGGCGTGAGACCCAGTACTTC
TRBV7-9,NA,NA,TRBJ2-2,CASSPTGGPNTGELFF,TGTGCCAGCAGCCCGACCGGGGGGCCGAACACCGGGGAGCTGTTTTTT
TRBV7-8,NA,NA,TRBJ2-7,CASSRLGVGGYEQYF,TGTGCCAGCAGCCGCCTCGGGGTGGGTGGCTACGAGCAGTACTTC
TRBV2,NA,NA,TRBJ2-2,CARTLESTGELFF,TGTGCCAGGACATTGGAAAGTACCGGGGAGCTGTTTTTT
TRBV7-9,NA,NA,TRBJ1-2,CASSPLDRTNYGYTF,TGTGCCAGCAGCCCGCTGGACAGAACTAACTATGGCTACACCTTC
TRBV25-1,NA,NA,TRBJ2-7,CASTPYEQYF,TGTGCCAGCACCCCATACGAGCAGTACTTC
TRBV29-1,TRBD1,NA,TRBJ2-2,CSATGTGDMVGELFF,TGCAGCGCTACCGGGACAGGGGATATGGTCGGGGAGCTGTTTTTT
TRBV2,NA,NA,TRBJ1-6,CASSEGRGTYNSPLHF,TGTGCCAGCAGTGAAGGCCGAGGGACTTACAATTCACCCCTCCACTTT
TRBV19,TRBD1,NA,TRBJ1-1,CASSTPGQRAEAFF,TGTGCCAGTAGTACCCCGGGACAGAGGGCTGAAGCTTTCTTT
TRBV12-3/TRBV12-4,NA,NA,TRBJ2-1,CASRLYNEQFF,TGTGCCAGCAGACTTTACAATGAGCAGTTCTTC
TRBV7-9,NA,few,TRBJ1-3,CASSFTYTTSGNTIYF,TGTGCCAGCAGCTTTACCTATACCACCTCTGGAAACACCATATATTTT
TRBV27,TRBD2,NA,TRBJ2-7,CASIQRGLAGGYEQYF,TGTGCCAGCATACAACGGGGACTAGCGGGAGGGTACGAGCAGTACTTC
TRBV5-6,NA,once,TRBJ2-1,CASSRYRVHNNEQFF,TGTGCCAGCAGCCGCTATCGGGTCCACAACAATGAGCAGTTCTTC
TRBV28,TRBD1,NA,TRBJ2-3,CASSLWKGGQGNTQYF,TGTGCCAGCAGTTTATGGAAAGGCGGACAGGGTAATACGCAGTATTTT
TRBV5-4,NA,few,TRBJ1-1,CASTKGENKNTEAFF,TGTGCCAGCACCAAGGGGGAGAACAAGAACACTGAAGCTTTCTTT
TRBV11-2,NA,NA,TRBJ1-4,CASSLATGAGNEKLFF,TGTGCCAGCAGCTTAGCCACAGGTGCTGGTAATGAAAAACTGTTTTTT
TRBV4-3,NA,NA,TRBJ1-2,CASSQDFGQTNYGYTF,TGCGCCAGCAGCCAAGACTTCGGACAGACTAACTATGGCTACACCTTC
TRBV5-8,NA,NA,TRBJ1-1,CASSTDSTPRAFF,TGTGCCAGCAGCACGGACAGTACCCCCCGAGCTTTCTTT
TRBV5-1,NA,NA,TRBJ2-5,CASSSQSGRETQYF,TGCGCCAGCAGCTCTCAATCTGGGAGGGAGACCCAGTACTTC
TRBV7-9,NA,NA,TRBJ1-4,CASSPDGQEKLFF,TGTGCCAGCAGCCCCGATGGTCAGGAAAAACTGTTTTTT
TRBV5-1,NA,NA,TRBJ1-1,CASSLAGGNTEAFF,TGCGCCAGCAGCTTGGCCGGGGGGAACACTGAAGCTTTCTTT
TRBV4-1,NA,NA,TRBJ2-1,CASSQGEQGDEQFF,TGCGCCAGCAGCCAAGGAGAACAGGGCGATGAGCAGTTCTTC
TRBV6-5,NA,NA,TRBJ1-2,CASSYSYGSAGYTF,TGTGCCAGCAGTTACTCTTATGGCAGCGCGGGCTACACCTTC